Detailed here is one T cell receptor (beta chain). V lost 1 base to trimming and J lost 3 bases, with 15 bases between them. The CDR3 spans 16 residues. Germline V gene sequence: CDR1 LGHNA, CDR2 YNFKEQ. The sample comes from a study of cytomegalovirus exposure and HLA in healthy donors. The PCR was carried out with 60 Vbeta primers and 13 Jbeta primers. Sequencing used immunoSEQ multiplex PCR; TCRdb keeps in-frame clones, though not all of them. Here the sample spans 90,000 to 150,000 clones, roughly 70% being singletons. This receptor was identified in a woman aged 50 to 60 in good health and CMV-seropositive. The J gene is TRBJ2-5, the V gene TRBV4-2; the D is unclear. The sequenced sample was PBMCs. The CDR3 nucleotides are TGTGCCAGCAGCCAAGCCAACACCGGGTCTAAAGAGACCCAGTACTTC. Its protein product is CASSQANTGSKETQYF.